This T cell receptor beta chain was recovered during a study of vaccination effects on CD4 cells after COVID-19. ViraFEST expansion of antigen-specific CD4+ T cells with viral peptide pools preceded sequencing. With approximately 9 days of culture completed, CD4+ T cells were isolated. Each participant received a vaccine that was either BNT162b2 or mRNA-1273, given as two doses. Nucleocapsid antibodies stayed negative before and after vaccination, showing no earlier SARS-CoV-2 infection. Sequenced by immunoSEQ multiplex PCR; TCRdb stores in-frame clones only, minus some. The sample lists 30,000 to 35,000 clones; approximately 82% were seen once. On this clone: The antigen remains unidentified.

In germline, CDR1 is SGHRS, CDR2 YFSETQ. This CDR3 comprises 13 residues. The V end was cut by 3 bases, the J end by 2 bases, with 6 bases between. The chain recombines TRBV5-1 with TRBJ2-1; TRBD1 is a possible D gene (5 bases). The sample was CD4+ T cells from PBMCs cultured with HCoV-NL63 spike peptides, taken after COVID-19 vaccination. This TCR was recovered from a human donor who received a COVID-19 vaccine. Some clones in this sample may be carry-over from other donors' samples. CDR3 residues: CASSSDTYNEQFF. The CDR3 nucleotides read TGCGCCAGCAGCTCGGACACCTACAATGAGCAGTTCTTC.